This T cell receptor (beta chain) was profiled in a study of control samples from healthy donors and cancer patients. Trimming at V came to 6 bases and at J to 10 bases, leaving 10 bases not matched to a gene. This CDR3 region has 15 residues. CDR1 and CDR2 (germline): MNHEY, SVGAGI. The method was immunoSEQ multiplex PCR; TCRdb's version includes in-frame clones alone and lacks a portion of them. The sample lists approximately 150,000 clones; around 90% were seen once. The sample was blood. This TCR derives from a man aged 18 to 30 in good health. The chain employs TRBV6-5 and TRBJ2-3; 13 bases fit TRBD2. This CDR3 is CASRRLAGGPESQYF. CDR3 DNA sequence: TGTGCCAGCAGGCGACTAGCGGGGGGCCCGGAATCGCAGTATTTT.